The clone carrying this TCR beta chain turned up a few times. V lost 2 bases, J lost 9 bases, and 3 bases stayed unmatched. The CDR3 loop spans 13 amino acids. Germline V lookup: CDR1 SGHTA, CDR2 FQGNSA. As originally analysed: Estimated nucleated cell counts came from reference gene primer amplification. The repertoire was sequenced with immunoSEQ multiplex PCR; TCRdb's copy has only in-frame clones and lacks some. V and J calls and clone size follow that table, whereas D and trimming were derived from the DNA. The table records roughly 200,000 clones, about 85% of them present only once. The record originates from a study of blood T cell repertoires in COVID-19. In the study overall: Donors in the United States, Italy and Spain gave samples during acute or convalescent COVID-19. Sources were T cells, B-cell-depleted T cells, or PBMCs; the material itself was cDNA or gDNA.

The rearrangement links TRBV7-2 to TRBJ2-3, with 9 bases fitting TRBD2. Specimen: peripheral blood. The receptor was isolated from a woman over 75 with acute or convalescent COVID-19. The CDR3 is CASSLTAGGTQYF. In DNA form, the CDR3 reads TGTGCCAGCAGCTTAACGGCGGGAGGGACGCAGTATTTT. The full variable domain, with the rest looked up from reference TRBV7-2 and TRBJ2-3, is GAGVSQSPSNKVTEKGKDVELRCDPISGHTALYWYRQSLGQGLEFLIYFQGNSAPDKSGLPSDRFSAERTGGSVSTLTIQRTQQEDSAVYLCASSLTAGGTQYFGPGTRLTVL.